These T cell receptor beta chains were read from a single sample in a study of cytomegalovirus exposure and HLA in healthy donors. Clones were read by immunoSEQ multiplex PCR, and TCRdb kept only the in-frame ones, dropping some. Of 200,000 to 250,000 clones in the sample, 76% are singletons; the top ten hold 0.63%. The sample consisted of PBMCs. The receptors here all came from a man between 18 and 29 years old in good health and CMV-seronegative. Both conserved end residues are trimmed from each CDR3. Each record gives: V gene, J gene, CDR3 length, CDR3 protein.

>TRBV6-6|TRBJ1-1|9
ASSYGQGAF
>TRBV5-1|-|11
ASSLTSDYEQY
>TRBV9|TRBJ1-1|12
ASSVAGMNTEAF
>TRBV19|TRBJ1-1|9
ASITDSEAF
>TRBV18|TRBJ1-2|12
ASSPGQETYGYT
>TRBV18|TRBJ2-6|15
ASSPNGGATGANVLT
>TRBV11-2|TRBJ1-1|12
ASSIFRVNTEAF
>TRBV11-1|TRBJ2-7|15
ASSPGRGLAGGYEQY
>TRBV5-4|TRBJ2-7|12
ASSGKGNVYEQY
>TRBV19|TRBJ2-2|14
ASKDRLAGNTGELF
>TRBV29-1|TRBJ2-1|13
SVEDDRFLGNEQF
>TRBV25-1|TRBJ2-5|13
ASSALAGGLETQY
>TRBV30|TRBJ2-2|12
AWSVMGGTGELF
>TRBV6-5|TRBJ1-2|13
ASSYGAGAGYGYT
>TRBV2|TRBJ1-1|12
ASRRGQLNTEAF
>TRBV27|TRBJ2-1|13
ASSLSRTRRHEQF
>TRBV4-1|TRBJ2-1|10
ASSQSQNEQF
>TRBV6-5|TRBJ2-7|14
ASSYSGTSGSYEQY
>TRBV6-1|TRBJ1-5|11
ASSEIGDQPQH
>TRBV7-9|TRBJ2-5|14
ASSRGGLADQETQY
>TRBV9|TRBJ2-4|12
ASSATSGSVIQY
>TRBV25-1|TRBJ2-3|13
ASSEFGRGEDTQY
>TRBV6-1|TRBJ2-5|11
ASSDGTGISRY
>TRBV10-2|TRBJ2-1|13
ASRVLAGNYNEQF
>TRBV7-7|TRBJ2-7|12
ASSPWQGAHEQY
>TRBV6-1|TRBJ2-4|12
ASLTPSQGDIQY